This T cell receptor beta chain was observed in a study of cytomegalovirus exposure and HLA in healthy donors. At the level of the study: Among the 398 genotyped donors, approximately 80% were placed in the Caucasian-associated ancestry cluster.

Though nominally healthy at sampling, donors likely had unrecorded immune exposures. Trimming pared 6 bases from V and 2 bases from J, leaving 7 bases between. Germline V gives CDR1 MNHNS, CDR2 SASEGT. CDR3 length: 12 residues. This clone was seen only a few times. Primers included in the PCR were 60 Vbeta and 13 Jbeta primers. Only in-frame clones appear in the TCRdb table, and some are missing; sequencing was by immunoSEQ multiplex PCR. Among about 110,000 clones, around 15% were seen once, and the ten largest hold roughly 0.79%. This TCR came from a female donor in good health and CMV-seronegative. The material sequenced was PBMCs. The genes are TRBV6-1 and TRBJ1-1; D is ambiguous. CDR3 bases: TGTGCCAGCAGGGTCGGTAACACTGAAGCTTTCTTT. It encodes CASRVGNTEAFF.